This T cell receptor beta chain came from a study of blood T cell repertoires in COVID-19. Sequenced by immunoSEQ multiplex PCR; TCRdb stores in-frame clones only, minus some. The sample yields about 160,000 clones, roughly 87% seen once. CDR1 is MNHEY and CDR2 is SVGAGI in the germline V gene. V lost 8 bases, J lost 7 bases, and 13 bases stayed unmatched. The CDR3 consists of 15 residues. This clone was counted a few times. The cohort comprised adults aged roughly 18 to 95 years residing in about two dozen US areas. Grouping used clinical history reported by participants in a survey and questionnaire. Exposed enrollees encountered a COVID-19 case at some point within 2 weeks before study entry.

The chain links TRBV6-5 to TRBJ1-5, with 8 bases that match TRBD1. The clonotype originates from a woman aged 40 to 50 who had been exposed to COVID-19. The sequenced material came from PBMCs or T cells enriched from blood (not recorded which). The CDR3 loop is CASGPQGQGIQPQHF. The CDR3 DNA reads TGTGCCAGCGGGCCTCAAGGACAGGGAATACAGCCCCAGCATTTT.